The T cell receptor beta chain described here comes from a study of human T cells and chemical hapten exposure. Library preparation tagged each individual cDNA molecule with a unique molecular identifier. A single record per CDR3 protein comes from TCRdb applying MiXCR to the RACE reads. The sample lists more than 90,000 distinct CDR3 sequences; 10% to 12% were seen once. V was pared by 6 bases and J by 6 bases, with 8 bases of the junction left unmatched. From germline, CDR1 is MDHEN and CDR2 SYDVKM. This CDR3 comprises 15 residues. Time point defined: patch test 2, 6 weeks after DPC sensitization. The treatment was: therapeutic diphenylcyclopropenone sensitization with weekly scalp DPC.

This receptor was taken from a woman in her thirties or forties with alopecia areata. Some clones in this sample may be carry-over from other donors' samples. The source material was whole blood, sampled in connection with sensitization to the hapten diphenylcyclopropenone (DPC). This chain links TRBV28 with TRBJ1-4; 9 bases match TRBD1. CDR3 amino acids: CASSLGGQGDEKLFF. The CDR3 region has the DNA TGTGCCAGCAGCCTTGGGGGACAGGGAGATGAAAAACTGTTTTTT.